The present T cell receptor beta chain was sequenced within a study of response to subunit inactivated influenza vaccine. The study's findings and limits: T cells newly recruited by each seasonal influenza vaccination are few, the authors suggested.

TCRdb used MiXCR to reprocess the RT-PCR reads, holding one entry per CDR3 protein. The table includes 650,000 to 850,000 distinct CDR3 sequences, approximately 15% detected once. V lost 4 bases to trimming and J lost 1 base, with 10 bases between them. Germline values: CDR1 MDHEN, CDR2 SYDVKM. This CDR3 comprises 14 residues. This clonotype has at least ten counts. Its antigen is still unknown. The sequence was obtained from a man between 45 and 60 years old who received an inactivated influenza vaccine. J is TRBJ1-2 and V is TRBV28; D is unclear. Source: PBMCs from blood, taken around two weeks before vaccination. DNA of the CDR3: TGTGCCAGCAGTTCCATACTGCTTAACTATGGCTACACCTTC. As protein: CASSSILLNYGYTF.